A selection of T cell receptor beta chains follows, all from one sample in a study of quantifying T cell responses using KT2 cells. MiXCR was run by TCRdb on the UMI-ligation and nested PCR reads, yielding one entry per CDR3 protein. The repertoire has fewer than 50,000 distinct CDR3 sequences, about a sixth of them found once; the top ten carry less than 45%. Source material: PBMCs spiked with cells of the T cell clone KT2. The receptors were sampled from a human donor. Each CDR3 is given with its conserved first and last residue. The order of the fields is V gene, D gene, clone size, J gene, CDR3 DNA, CDR3 protein. A D gene is named only where the DNA matches it firmly. The size of a clone is reported for some rows only, either as once, few or many, or as a class for expanded clones.

TRBV6-4	TRBD2	many	TRBJ2-3	TGTGCCAGCAGTGAAGGACTAGCGTCTACAGATACGCAGTATTTT	CASSEGLASTDTQYF
TRBV13	TRBD1	few	TRBJ2-1	TGTGCCAGCAGCTTAGTGGGACAGGGGGCGAATGAGCAGTTCTTC	CASSLVGQGANEQFF
TRBV6-5	TRBD2	many	TRBJ2-1	TGTGCCAGCAGTTACTCGGTGCGGGAGGCTCAGTTCTTC	CASSYSVREAQFF
TRBV13	.	few	TRBJ2-6	TGTGCCAGCAGCTTAGGACTAGCCTCTGGGGCCAACGTCCTGACTTTC	CASSLGLASGANVLTF
TRBV7-9	.	few	TRBJ2-7	TGTGCCAGCAGCCCGGCCCCGGGGGTTCGCGAGCAGTACTTC	CASSPAPGVREQYF
TRBV12-3/TRBV12-4	.	few	TRBJ2-7	TGTGCCAGCAGCCTCCTAGCTCCCTACGAGCAGTACTTC	CASSLLAPYEQYF
TRBV12-3/TRBV12-4	.	few	TRBJ1-5	TGTGCCAGCAGTTTAGATATGGGGCTCCAGCCCCAGCATTTT	CASSLDMGLQPQHF
TRBV14	.	few	TRBJ1-2	TGTGCCAGCAGCCAAGACGGGGGCGACTATGGCTACACCTTC	CASSQDGGDYGYTF
TRBV12-3/TRBV12-4	TRBD2	.	TRBJ2-1	TGTGCCAGCAGTACTGGGTGGAGCGGGAGGAGCTCCTACAATGAGCAGTTCTTC	CASSTGWSGRSSYNEQFF
TRBV7-2	.	.	TRBJ2-7	TGTGCCAGCAGCCCTAGTGTGGGGGCTGGATACGAGCAGTACTTC	CASSPSVGAGYEQYF
TRBV2	TRBD2	.	TRBJ2-1	TGTGCCAGCAGTTTTTCAGCGGGGGGCTTGAATGAGCAGTTCTTC	CASSFSAGGLNEQFF
TRBV20-1	TRBD2	.	TRBJ2-1	TGCAGTGCTAGCGGGAGGACGAACGAGCAGTTCTTC	CSASGRTNEQFF
TRBV3-1	.	.	TRBJ1-5	TGTGCCAGCAGCCAAGGGACCCTTAATCAGCCCCAGCATTTT	CASSQGTLNQPQHF
TRBV21-1	.	few	TRBJ1-1	TGTGCCAGCAGCAAAGGCAGGGCGGAAGCTTTCTTT	CASSKGRAEAFF
TRBV12-3/TRBV12-4	.	many	TRBJ2-1	TGTGCCAGCAGTTTGCGTTATGAGCAGTTCTTC	CASSLRYEQFF
TRBV7-6	.	many	TRBJ2-2	TGTGCCAGCAGGACAGGCGACACCGGGGAGCTGTTTTTT	CASRTGDTGELFF
TRBV6-1	TRBD1	.	TRBJ1-1	TGTGCCAGCAGTGTATCGGGACAGACGAACACTGAAGCTTTCTTT	CASSVSGQTNTEAFF
TRBV12-3/TRBV12-4	.	few	TRBJ1-3	TGTGCCAGCAGTTTGATACACACCATATATTTT	CASSLIHTIYF
TRBV11-3	TRBD2	.	TRBJ2-7	TGTGCCAGCAGCTTAGAGACTAGCGGTGTAGGTGAGCAGTACTTC	CASSLETSGVGEQYF
TRBV6-5	TRBD2	few	TRBJ2-3	TGTGCCAGCAGCCCAACTAGCGGGGCCACAGATACGCAGTATTTT	CASSPTSGATDTQYF
TRBV2	TRBD2	few	TRBJ2-1	TGTGCCAGCAGTGTAGAACTAGCGGGGGGGAATGAGCAGTTCTTC	CASSVELAGGNEQFF
TRBV29-1	.	many	TRBJ1-1	TGCAGCGTTGAAGACAGGGTCAAGAACACTGAAGCTTTCTTT	CSVEDRVKNTEAFF
TRBV12-3/TRBV12-4	.	many	TRBJ2-1	TGTGCCAGCAGTTTGGGTAGCAGAAATGAGCAGTTCTTC	CASSLGSRNEQFF
TRBV20-1	.	few	TRBJ1-5	TGCAGTGCTAGAGATCGGTCAGGGGATCATCAGCCCCAGCATTTT	CSARDRSGDHQPQHF
TRBV12-3/TRBV12-4	TRBD2	.	TRBJ2-7	TGTGCCAGCAGCCGAGGGACTAGCAGTCCCTACGAGCAGTACTTC	CASSRGTSSPYEQYF
TRBV25-1	.	.	TRBJ2-7	TGTGCCAGCAGTGAATGGAACTGGCAGGGACCTTACGAGCAGTACTTC	CASSEWNWQGPYEQYF
TRBV20-1	TRBD1	many	TRBJ2-1	TGCAGTGCTAGACCGACGACAGGGTTACAGTACAATGAGCAGTTCTTC	CSARPTTGLQYNEQFF
TRBV7-8	.	.	TRBJ2-2	TGTGCCAGCAGCTTAGCCGGGACCGCGAACACCGGGGAGCTGTTTTTT	CASSLAGTANTGELFF
TRBV12-3/TRBV12-4	.	many	TRBJ2-7	TGTGCCAGCACTATTGCGGGACTCGGGACTCTCGGTGCCTACGAGCAGTACTTC	CASTIAGLGTLGAYEQYF
TRBV9	.	.	TRBJ2-1	TGTGCCAGCAGCGTAGGAGGCGGGATCTCCTACAATGAGCAGTTCTTC	CASSVGGGISYNEQFF
TRBV2	TRBD1	few	TRBJ2-6	TGTGCCAGCAGGGCAAAGGGACAGGGAACCTCTGGGGCCAACGTCCTGACTTTC	CASRAKGQGTSGANVLTF
TRBV11-2	TRBD2	few	TRBJ2-6	TGTGCCAGCAGCTTAGATCCCCCGGGAGGGCCTTTTTCTGGGGCCAACGTCCTGACTTTC	CASSLDPPGGPFSGANVLTF
TRBV12-3/TRBV12-4	.	few	TRBJ1-1	TGTGCCAGCACTCGTGGACTCGCCAGGGACACTGAAGCTTTCTTT	CASTRGLARDTEAFF
TRBV29-1	.	.	TRBJ2-7	TGCAGCGTTGAAGATCCAGCGGGCACTTCTACCTACGAGCAGTACTTC	CSVEDPAGTSTYEQYF
TRBV25-1	.	.	TRBJ2-1	TGTGCCAGCAAAAATATAGGAGGGAATGAGCAGTTCTTC	CASKNIGGNEQFF
TRBV12-3/TRBV12-4	TRBD1	.	TRBJ1-2	TGTGCCAGCAGTTCTGGTAGGGGACAGGGTCTTGGCTACACCTTC	CASSSGRGQGLGYTF
TRBV20-1	TRBD2	.	TRBJ2-2	TGCAGTGCTAGGGGTCTAGCGGGGGGGTGGCTGACCGGGGAGCTGTTTTTT	CSARGLAGGWLTGELFF
TRBV6-5	.	.	TRBJ2-1	TGTGCCAGCAGTTCGACCCCCGCCACGGGTCGGGACAATGAGCAGTTCTTC	CASSSTPATGRDNEQFF
TRBV7-2	.	few	TRBJ1-3	TGTGCCAGCAGCTTAGTGGGGCAGAGAAACACCATATATTTT	CASSLVGQRNTIYF